Included here is one TCR beta chain sequence, with context. One junction end disagrees with the germline gene, perhaps due to a read error. This specimen comes from a study of cytomegalovirus exposure and HLA in healthy donors. Germline CDR1 is SGHNT and CDR2 is YYREEE (reference sequence). This CDR3 has 14 residues. Use of 60 Vbeta and 13 Jbeta primers characterized the PCR. Assay used: immunoSEQ multiplex PCR; TCRdb lists only in-frame clones, some missing. The sample contains 200,000 to 250,000 clones, 80% to 90% of which appear only once. The sequence came from a woman aged 18-30 years in good health and CMV-seronegative. This sequence joins TRBV5-4 and TRBJ2-1, with a weak D call TRBD2 (6 bases). Sequenced input: PBMCs. In DNA, the CDR3 is TGCGCCAGCAAAGGGGTAGCGGATTACAATGAGCAGTTCTTC. This translates into CASKGVADYNEQFF.